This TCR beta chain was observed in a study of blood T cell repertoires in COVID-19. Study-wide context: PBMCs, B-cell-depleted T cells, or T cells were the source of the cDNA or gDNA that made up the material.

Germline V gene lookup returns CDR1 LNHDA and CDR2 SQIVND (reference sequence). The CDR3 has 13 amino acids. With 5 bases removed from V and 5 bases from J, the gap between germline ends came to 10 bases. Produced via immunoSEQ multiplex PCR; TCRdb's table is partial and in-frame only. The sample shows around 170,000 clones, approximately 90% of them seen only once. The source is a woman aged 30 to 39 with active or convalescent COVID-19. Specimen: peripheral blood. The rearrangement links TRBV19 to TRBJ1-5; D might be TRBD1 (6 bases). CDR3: CASSRGADQPQHF. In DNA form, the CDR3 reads TGTGCCAGTAGTCGGGGGGCCGATCAGCCCCAGCATTTT. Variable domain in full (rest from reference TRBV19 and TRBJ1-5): DGGITQSPKYLFRKEGQNVTLSCEQNLNHDAMYWYRQDPGQGLRLIYYSQIVNDFQKGDIAEGYSVSREKKESFPLTVTSAQKNPTAFYLCASSRGADQPQHFGDGTRLSIL.